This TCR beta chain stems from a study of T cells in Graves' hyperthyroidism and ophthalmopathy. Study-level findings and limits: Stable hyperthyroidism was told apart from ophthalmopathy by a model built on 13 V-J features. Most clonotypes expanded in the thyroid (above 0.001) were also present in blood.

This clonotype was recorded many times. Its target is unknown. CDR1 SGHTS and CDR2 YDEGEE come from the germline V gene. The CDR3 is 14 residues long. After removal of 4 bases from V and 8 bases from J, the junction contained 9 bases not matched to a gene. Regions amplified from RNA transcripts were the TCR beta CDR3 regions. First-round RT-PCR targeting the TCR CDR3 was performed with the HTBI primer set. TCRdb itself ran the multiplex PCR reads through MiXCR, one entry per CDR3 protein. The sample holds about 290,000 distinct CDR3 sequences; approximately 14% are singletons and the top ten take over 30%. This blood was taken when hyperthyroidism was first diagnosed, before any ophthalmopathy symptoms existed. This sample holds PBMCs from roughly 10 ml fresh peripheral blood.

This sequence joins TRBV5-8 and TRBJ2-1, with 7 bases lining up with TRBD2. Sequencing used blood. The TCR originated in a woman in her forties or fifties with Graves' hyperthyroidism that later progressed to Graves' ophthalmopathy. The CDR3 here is CASSPGLVFDEQFF. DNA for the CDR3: TGTGCCAGCAGCCCTGGACTAGTCTTCGATGAGCAGTTCTTC.